The 28 T cell receptor beta chains given below trace back to one sample, sequenced in a study of OX40 agonist ivuxolimab in advanced cancers. Clones were sequenced by immunoSEQ multiplex PCR, and TCRdb holds only the in-frame ones, with some missing. The data show 60,000 or so clones, 80% to 95% seen once. This material consisted of CD4+ or CD8+ T cells sorted from blood, taken in a trial of the OX40 agonist ivuxolimab. These receptors were collected from an adult with an advanced solid tumor such as melanoma, head and neck, liver or kidney cancer.

This sequence joins TRBV28 and TRBJ2-7; 8 nucleotides agree with TRBD1. The CDR3 totals 14 residues. The J segment lost 4 bases and the V segment lost 6 bases, leaving 8 bases of the junction unmatched. CDR1 and CDR2 (germline): MDHEN, SYDVKM. The CDR3 sequence is CASRSDRVVYEQYF. The CDR3, as DNA: TGTGCCAGCAGGTCGGACAGGGTAGTGTACGAGCAGTACTTC.

The DNA for the CDR3 is TGTGCCAGCAGCGTAGACGGGTTGCAGTTCTTC. Translating gives CASSVDGLQFF. V is TRBV9 and J is TRBJ2-1; D is unclear. Germline V lookup: CDR1 SGDLS, CDR2 YYNGEE. V lost 0 bases and J lost 12, with 7 bases in between. The CDR3 spans 11 residues.

V gene TRBV28 combines with J gene TRBJ2-1; 11 positions agree with TRBD1. Trimming took 2 bases from V and 6 from J; bases not matched to a gene: 3. Germline V lookup: CDR1 MDHEN, CDR2 SYDVKM. The CDR3 has 15 amino acids. This CDR3 is CASSLGQGAPNEQFF. The CDR3 nucleotides read TGTGCCAGCAGTTTAGGACAGGGGGCCCCCAATGAGCAGTTCTTC.

The genes are TRBV27 and TRBJ2-1; D unclear. Germline V gene sequence: CDR1 MNHEY, CDR2 SMNVEV (reference sequence). The CDR3 is 13 amino acids. V was clipped by 0 bases and J by 3 bases, with 3 bases between them. The CDR3, as DNA: TGTGCCAGCAGTTTATCGGACTACAATGAGCAGTTCTTC. Protein sequence: CASSLSDYNEQFF.

This clone showed up just once. This rearrangement joins TRBV15 to TRBJ2-7, with 8 bases identical to TRBD2. Unmatched junction bases numbered 4, after V lost 0 bases and J lost 3 bases. The CDR3 covers 15 residues. Germline V CDR1 and CDR2: LNHNV, YYDKDF (reference sequence). The CDR3, as DNA: TGTGCCACCAGCAGAGATCTCCTAGCGGGCTACGAGCAGTACGTC. Its translation is CATSRDLLAGYEQYV.

The chain is built from TRBV27 and TRBJ2-1; D could derive from TRBD1 or TRBD2 (5 bases each). Trimming pared 4 bases from V and 5 bases from J, leaving 12 bases between. Looked up from germline, CDR1 is MNHEY and CDR2 is SMNVEV (reference sequence). The CDR3 is 14 residues long. This CDR3 is CASSSGPAHNEQFF. The DNA of the CDR3 is TGTGCCAGCAGTTCGGGACCCGCACACAATGAGCAGTTCTTC.

The chain joins TRBV27 to TRBJ2-5, with TRBD2 identical over 9 bases. J was trimmed by 2 bases and V by 6 bases; bases with no gene match: 19. Germline CDR1 is MNHEY and CDR2 is SMNVEV (reference sequence). The CDR3 length is 19 residues. The chain's CDR3 is CASRQILGGGAMRQETQYF. The CDR3 DNA is TGTGCCAGCAGACAAATTTTGGGCGGGGGGGCGATGAGGCAAGAGACCCAGTACTTC.

This clone was detected once. The V gene is TRBV6-6, the J gene TRBJ2-1, with D possibly TRBD1 on 5 matching bases. The CDR3 spans 15 residues. V was clipped by 0 bases and J by 0 bases, with 6 bases between them. Germline V gene lookup returns CDR1 MNHNY and CDR2 SVGAGI (reference sequence). This CDR3 reads CASSYSDSSYNEQFF. DNA for the CDR3: TGTGCCAGCAGTTACTCAGACAGCTCCTACAATGAGCAGTTCTTC.

The chain links TRBV2 to TRBJ2-1; 10 bases are a match to TRBD2. The length of the CDR3 is 16 residues. CDR1 SNHLY and CDR2 FYNNEI come from the germline V gene. CDR3 nucleotides: TGTTCTAGCAGGCGGGCTAGCGGGAGACATGACAATGAGCAGTTCTTC. It translates to CSSRRASGRHDNEQFF.

The J gene is TRBJ1-1, the V gene TRBV2; D call uncertain. V lost 9 bases, J lost 3 bases, and 20 bases lay in between. This CDR3 contains 15 residues. CDR1 and CDR2 from the germline V gene are SNHLY and FYNNEI. This chain's CDR3 is CASSILGGGHTEAFF. CDR3 sequence (DNA): TGTGCCAGTTCTATTCTGGGCGGAGGTCACACTGAAGCTTTCTTT.

The J gene is TRBJ2-3, the V gene TRBV6-5; D remains ambiguous. This CDR3 is 15 amino acids long. The V gene lost 3 bases and the J gene lost 2 bases, with 12 bases spanning the gap. Germline lookup yields CDR1 MNHEY and CDR2 SVGAGI. The CDR3 spells CASSYGRPHTDTQYF. The CDR3 coding sequence is TGTGCCAGCAGTTATGGACGGCCTCACACAGATACGCAGTATTTT.

This chain connects TRBV15 to TRBJ1-1, with D possibly TRBD1 on 5 matching bases. V lost 5 bases and J lost 7, with 17 bases in between. CDR3 size: 14 residues. Germline V gives CDR1 LNHNV, CDR2 YYDKDF (reference sequence). The CDR3 loop is CATSRTPGRIEAFF. The CDR3 DNA sequence: TGTGCCACCAGCCGAACGCCAGGGCGAATTGAAGCTTTCTTT.

This chain connects TRBV19 to TRBJ1-1, with D hard to call. Germline assignment: CDR1 LNHDA and CDR2 SQIVND (reference sequence). There are 13 residues in the CDR3. Trimming cost V 5 bases and J 0 bases, with 7 bases left between them. The CDR3: CASSATLNTEAFF. The CDR3 coding sequence is TGTGCCAGTAGTGCGACTCTGAACACTGAAGCTTTCTTT.

This sequence joins TRBV12-5 and TRBJ2-6; no firm D call. CDR3 length: 13 residues. Trimming pared 5 bases from V and 1 base from J, leaving 3 bases between. Looked up from germline, CDR1 is LGHNT and CDR2 is FRNRAP. CDR3: CASGTSGANVLTF. The CDR3 coding sequence is TGTGCTAGTGGTACTTCTGGGGCCAACGTCCTGACTTTC.

There are a few counts of this clone. The CDR3 DNA reads as TGTGCCAGCAGTTCCGTCGCCATTTCCTCTGGAAACACCATATATTTT. Amino acid sequence: CASSSVAISSGNTIYF. V gene TRBV28 combines with J gene TRBJ1-3; no clear D gene. Trimming removed 4 bases from V and 0 bases from J, with 13 bases in between. This CDR3 is built from 16 residues. Germline V lookup: CDR1 MDHEN, CDR2 SYDVKM.

V usage is TRBV15 and J usage is TRBJ1-5, with a possible D match to TRBD1 (5 bases). The length of the CDR3 is 13 residues. V gave up 1 base and J gave up 7 bases, with 8 bases separating them. The germline V gene has CDR1 LNHNV and CDR2 YYDKDF (reference sequence). CDR3 region: CATSRVGGQPQHF. Here the CDR3 DNA reads TGTGCCACCAGCAGAGTCGGGGGGCAGCCCCAGCATTTT. Based on the CDR3 plus reference TRBV15 and TRBJ1-5, the full variable domain is DAMVIQNPRYQVTQFGKPVTLSCSQTLNHNVMYWYQQKSSQAPKLLFHYYDKDFNNEADTPDNFQSRRPNTSFCFLDIRSPGLGDTAMYLCATSRVGGQPQHFGDGTRLSIL.

The chain joins TRBV6-6 to TRBJ1-5, with no clear D. The length of the CDR3 is 13 residues. CDR1 is MNHNY, CDR2 SVGAGI, per germline (reference sequence). V lost 3 bases and J 4 bases, leaving 7 bases between the germline ends. The CDR3 DNA sequence: TGTGCCAGCAGTTATAACTGGAATCAGCCCCAGCATTTT. It yields the protein CASSYNWNQPQHF.

This clone is termed medium-sized (0.01 to 0.1%). The rearrangement uses TRBV19 and TRBJ2-7; a weak D match, TRBD1 (6 bases). CDR1 LNHDA and CDR2 SQIVND come from the germline V gene (reference sequence). V was cut by 0 bases and J by 2 bases, with 8 bases left in between. CDR3 length: 14 amino acids. The CDR3 region is CASSIDSGAYEQYF. The DNA for the CDR3 is TGTGCCAGTAGTATAGATTCAGGGGCCTACGAGCAGTACTTC. Variable domain in full (rest from reference TRBV19 and TRBJ2-7): DGGITQSPKYLFRKEGQNVTLSCEQNLNHDAMYWYRQDPGQGLRLIYYSQIVNDFQKGDIAEGYSVSREKKESFPLTVTSAQKNPTAFYLCASSIDSGAYEQYFGPGTRLTVT.

V is TRBV30 and J is TRBJ2-3, with D perhaps TRBD2 (5 bases). The CDR3 sequence is 14 residues long. The germline V gene encodes CDR1 GTSNPN and CDR2 SVGIG (reference sequence). V was pared by 5 bases and J by 0 bases, with 12 bases between. The chain's CDR3 is CAWDYLISTDTQYF. The CDR3 DNA is TGTGCCTGGGACTATCTCATTAGCACAGATACGCAGTATTTT.

As regards this clone: The junction departs from germline at one end; a sequencing error may be responsible. V usage is TRBV2 and J usage is TRBJ1-2; D is perhaps TRBD1 (5 bases). Looked up from germline, CDR1 is SNHLY and CDR2 is FYNNEI. This CDR3 has 13 amino acids. CDR3 amino acids: CASRVVEVYGYTF. In DNA, the CDR3 is TGTGCAAGCAGGGTGGTGGAGGTCTATGGCTACACCTTC.

This chain links TRBV30 with TRBJ1-1; no firm D call. Trimming removed 0 bases from V and 1 base from J, with 12 bases in between. In germline, CDR1 is GTSNPN, CDR2 SVGIG (reference sequence). The CDR3 has 15 residues. CDR3 region: CAWSVGIGRNTEAFF. The CDR3 DNA reads as TGTGCCTGGAGTGTAGGTATAGGGAGGAACACTGAAGCTTTCTTT.

The V gene is TRBV11-3, the J gene TRBJ2-1, with 7 bases that match TRBD2. V lost 5 bases to trimming and J lost 2 bases; unmatched junction nucleotides: 3. The germline V gene encodes CDR1 SGHNT and CDR2 YENEEA. This CDR3 region has 14 residues. The CDR3, as DNA: TGTGCCAGCAGCCCGAGCGGGACCTACAATGAGCAGTTCTTC. It encodes CASSPSGTYNEQFF.

This rearrangement joins TRBV4-2 to TRBJ2-5, with D uncertain. Germline V lookup: CDR1 LGHNA, CDR2 YNFKEQ. Trimming cost V 0 bases and J 5 bases, with 10 bases left between them. The CDR3 has 14 residues. The CDR3 protein is CASSQESLGETQYF. DNA of the CDR3: TGTGCCAGCAGCCAAGAAAGTTTGGGGGAGACCCAGTACTTC.

This clone was observed a handful of times. This chain joins TRBV28 and TRBJ1-2, with a tentative D call TRBD1 (6 bases). V was cut by 5 bases and J by 4 bases, with 14 bases left in between. From germline, CDR1 is MDHEN and CDR2 SYDVKM. The CDR3 is made up of 14 amino acids. CDR3 nucleotides: TGTGCCAGCAGTCCCACAGGGTTCGGCTATGGCTACACCTTC. Amino acids: CASSPTGFGYGYTF.

J is TRBJ2-3 and V is TRBV6-6; tentatively, D is TRBD2 (5 bases). Deletions cut 4 bases from V and 4 bases from J, with 18 bases between. CDR3 length: 16 residues. Looked up from germline, CDR1 is MNHNY and CDR2 is SVGAGI (reference sequence). The CDR3 DNA reads TGTGCCAGCAGTTCCCTGGTCCTCCTGGGAGCAGATACGCAGTATTTT. Translation gives CASSSLVLLGADTQYF.

The J gene is TRBJ2-1, the V gene TRBV19; D is tentatively TRBD1 or TRBD2 (6 bases each). The V gene's germline CDR1 is LNHDA and CDR2 SQIVND (reference sequence). This CDR3 has 14 amino acids. The V and J ends lost 5 bases and 2 bases respectively, with 10 bases between them. The CDR3 region has the DNA TGTGCCAGTAGTCAAAGGGGGGCCTACAATGAGCAGTTCTTC. Residues: CASSQRGAYNEQFF.

The CDR3 nucleotides read TGTGCCTGGAGTGTAGGCGTGGAGCAGTACGTC. This encodes CAWSVGVEQYV. This chain links TRBV30 with TRBJ2-7; D uncertain. Between the trimmed V and J ends, which lost 0 bases and 7 bases, there was a span of 7 bases. This CDR3 spans 11 amino acids. Germline V lookup: CDR1 GTSNPN, CDR2 SVGIG (reference sequence).

CDR3: CASSLATGDSETQYF. The CDR3 coding sequence is TGTGCCAGCAGCTTAGCGACAGGGGATTCGGAGACCCAGTACTTC. V and J are TRBV7-8 and TRBJ2-5, with 8 bases lining up with TRBD1. This CDR3 comprises 15 residues. Germline lookup yields CDR1 SGHVS and CDR2 FQNEAQ. The V gene end was trimmed by 0 bases and the J gene end by 5 bases; junction bases not matched to a gene: 5.